The source of this TCR beta chain is a study of T cell clonality in common variable immunodeficiency. This clone was counted a few times. The CDR3 extends 3 residues past the end of the read, so its final part is completed from the germline J gene. Generated by immunoSEQ multiplex PCR, the TCRdb table keeps only in-frame clones and is missing some. The sample includes roughly 50,000 clones, none of them occurring once. Germline V gene sequence: CDR1 MNHNS, CDR2 SASEGT. This CDR3 contains 13 residues. The chain links TRBV6-1 to TRBJ2-3; no definite D call. Material for sequencing was peripheral blood mononuclear cells. This TCR was recovered from a person between 18 and 75 years old in good health. The part of the CDR3 DNA that was read is TGTGCCAGCAGTGAAGCCCGTCGGTTACCG. Encoded protein: CASSEARRLP. The entire CDR3 is CASSEARRLPQYF.